Listed below are T cell receptor beta chains from one sample, sequenced in a study of blood T cell repertoires in COVID-19. Profiling relied on immunoSEQ multiplex PCR, and the TCRdb table lists in-frame clones only, not all of them. This sample carries 90,000 to 100,000 clones, over 70% of them seen once, and the ten largest clones take about 10%. Sequencing was performed on peripheral blood. The receptors come from a woman aged 80 or over with acute or convalescent COVID-19. The CDR3 runs from the conserved cysteine through the conserved F or W. A D gene is named only where the DNA matches it firmly. The size of a clone is reported for some rows only, either as once, few or many, or as a class for expanded clones.

TRBJ2-3 | TRBV3-1/TRBV3-2 | . | . | CASSQDPRDTDTQYF | TGTGCCAGCAGCCAAGATCCTCGGGACACAGATACGCAGTATTTT
TRBJ1-4 | TRBV30 | . | . | CAWSAGVLDEKLFF | TGTGCCTGGAGTGCGGGGGTATTGGATGAAAAACTGTTTTTT
TRBJ1-1 | TRBV28 | . | . | CASSLLFGRARVGNTEAFF | TGTGCCAGCAGTTTATTATTCGGGAGGGCGCGGGTTGGGAACACTGAAGCTTTCTTT
TRBJ2-1 | TRBV27 | TRBD1 | once | CASSSRGDRAYNEQFF | TGTGCCAGCAGTTCAAGGGGGGACAGGGCGTACAATGAGCAGTTCTTC
TRBJ1-3 | TRBV7-2 | . | . | CASSTGSLGNTIYF | TGTGCCAGCAGTACCGGGTCTCTTGGAAACACCATATATTTT
TRBJ1-2 | TRBV6-1 | . | . | CASSEIEGAVFGYTF | TGTGCCAGCAGTGAAATTGAAGGGGCCGTCTTTGGCTACACCTTC
TRBJ1-2 | TRBV23-1 | TRBD1 | . | CASSPEDRVGEASHGYTF | TGCGCCAGCAGTCCTGAGGACAGGGTGGGAGAAGCGAGCCATGGCTACACCTTC
TRBJ1-6 | TRBV7-8 | . | . | CASSSQGSYSPLHF | TGTGCCAGCAGTTCACAGGGTAGTTATTCACCCCTCCACTTT
TRBJ1-5 | TRBV6-5 | . | . | CASTRSGGNQPQHF | TGTGCCAGCACTAGGTCAGGGGGCAATCAGCCCCAGCATTTT
TRBJ2-7 | TRBV6-1 | TRBD2 | . | CASSPPSGGSYEQYF | TGTGCCAGCAGTCCTCCTAGCGGGGGCTCCTACGAGCAGTACTTC
TRBJ1-1 | TRBV24-1 | . | . | CATSEGGENTEAFF | TGTGCCACCAGCGAAGGGGGGGAGAACACTGAAGCTTTCTTT
TRBJ1-2 | TRBV28 | . | . | CASRVSGVFRGYTF | TGTGCCAGCAGGGTTTCAGGGGTCTTCCGAGGCTACACCTTC
TRBJ2-3 | TRBV28 | TRBD2 | . | CASSFRDGRVTQYF | TGTGCCAGCAGTTTCAGGGACGGGAGGGTTACGCAGTATTTT
TRBJ1-2 | TRBV30 | . | . | CAWGRSTFRGYTF | TGTGCCTGGGGACGAAGTACTTTTCGGGGCTACACCTTC
TRBJ1-4 | TRBV5-1 | . | . | CASSLRGQTNEKLFF | TGCGCCAGCAGCTTGAGGGGACAAACTAATGAAAAACTGTTTTTT
TRBJ1-1 | TRBV30 | . | . | CVPSGGMNTEAFF | TGTGTTCCCTCCGGAGGAATGAACACTGAAGCTTTCTTT
TRBJ2-3 | TRBV2 | . | . | CASSPTTDTQYF | TGTGCCAGCAGTCCTACCACAGATACGCAGTATTTT
TRBJ1-2 | TRBV3-1/TRBV3-2 | . | . | CASSHIGDLGYTF | TGTGCCAGCAGCCATATCGGAGACTTGGGCTACACCTTC
TRBJ2-3 | TRBV5-1 | . | . | CASSLAESLTDTQYF | TGCGCCAGCAGCTTGGCAGAATCCCTCACAGATACGCAGTATTTT
TRBJ1-5 | TRBV28 | TRBD1 | . | CASSRGQVSNQPQHF | TGTGCCAGCAGCCGGGGACAGGTGAGCAATCAGCCCCAGCATTTT
TRBJ2-1 | TRBV18 | . | . | CASSLNGDNEQFF | TGTGCCAGCTCCCTCAACGGAGACAATGAGCAGTTCTTC
TRBJ1-2 | TRBV5-4 | . | . | CASTRSGGVYGYTF | TGTGCCAGCACCAGGAGTGGGGGCGTCTATGGCTACACCTTC
TRBJ2-3 | TRBV7-2 | . | once | CASSYQGGTDTQYF | TGTGCCAGCAGCTATCAGGGTGGGACAGATACGCAGTATTTT
TRBJ2-5 | TRBV3-1/TRBV3-2 | TRBD2 | . | CASSQDSGGHRTQYF | TGTGCCAGCAGCCAAGACAGCGGGGGTCATAGGACCCAGTACTTC
TRBJ1-3 | TRBV4-3 | . | once | CASSRTGIGTGNTIYF | TGCGCCAGCAGCCGAACCGGGATCGGCACTGGAAACACCATATATTTT
TRBJ1-2 | TRBV18 | . | . | CASSRGTTNYGYTF | TGTGCCAGCTCCAGGGGTACCACAAACTATGGCTACACCTTC
TRBJ1-1 | TRBV18 | . | . | CASSPPSQGNTEAFF | TGTGCCAGCTCACCACCATCACAGGGGAACACTGAAGCTTTCTTT
TRBJ1-2 | TRBV28 | . | . | CASSFDTPYGYTF | TGTGCCAGCAGTTTTGACACACCCTATGGCTACACCTTC
TRBJ2-1 | TRBV5-1 | TRBD2 | . | CASSLGLAGYNEQFF | TGCGCCAGCAGCTTGGGGCTAGCGGGGTACAATGAGCAGTTCTTC
TRBJ1-1 | TRBV6-5 | . | . | CASSPWGETEAFF | TGTGCCAGCAGCCCGTGGGGGGAGACTGAAGCTTTCTTT
TRBJ2-2 | TRBV7-2 | . | . | CASSLSARNTGELFF | TGTGCCAGCAGCCTTAGCGCTAGAAACACCGGGGAGCTGTTTTTT
TRBJ2-7 | TRBV5-5 | TRBD1 | . | CASRPTDGQGGYEQYF | TGTGCCAGCAGACCTACCGACGGACAGGGGGGCTACGAGCAGTACTTC
TRBJ1-2 | TRBV28 | . | . | CASSLEGYGYTF | TGTGCCAGCAGTTTGGAGGGTTATGGCTACACCTTC
TRBJ2-3 | TRBV10-3 | . | . | CATVDLRSTDTQYF | TGTGCCACAGTAGACTTGCGGAGCACAGATACGCAGTATTTT
TRBJ1-2 | TRBV5-8 | . | . | CASSQQGYYGYTF | TGTGCCAGCAGCCAACAGGGCTACTATGGCTACACCTTC
TRBJ1-2 | TRBV7-2 | TRBD1 | . | CASSHRDRIYLRGYTF | TGTGCCAGCAGCCATAGGGACAGGATATATTTGCGGGGCTACACCTTC
TRBJ1-1 | TRBV7-6 | . | . | CASSLGGVPEAFF | TGTGCCAGCAGCTTAGGAGGAGTACCTGAAGCTTTCTTT
TRBJ2-1 | TRBV7-9 | . | . | CASSLRGAVYNEQFF | TGTGCCAGCAGCTTACGGGGGGCGGTCTACAATGAGCAGTTCTTC
TRBJ1-6 | TRBV5-4 | . | . | CASSLAGIDSPLHF | TGTGCCAGCAGCTTGGCAGGGATAGATTCACCCCTCCACTTT
TRBJ1-1 | TRBV7-2 | TRBD1 | . | CASSLRGPGLNTEAFF | TGTGCCAGCAGCTTAAGGGGGCCGGGGTTGAACACTGAAGCTTTCTTT